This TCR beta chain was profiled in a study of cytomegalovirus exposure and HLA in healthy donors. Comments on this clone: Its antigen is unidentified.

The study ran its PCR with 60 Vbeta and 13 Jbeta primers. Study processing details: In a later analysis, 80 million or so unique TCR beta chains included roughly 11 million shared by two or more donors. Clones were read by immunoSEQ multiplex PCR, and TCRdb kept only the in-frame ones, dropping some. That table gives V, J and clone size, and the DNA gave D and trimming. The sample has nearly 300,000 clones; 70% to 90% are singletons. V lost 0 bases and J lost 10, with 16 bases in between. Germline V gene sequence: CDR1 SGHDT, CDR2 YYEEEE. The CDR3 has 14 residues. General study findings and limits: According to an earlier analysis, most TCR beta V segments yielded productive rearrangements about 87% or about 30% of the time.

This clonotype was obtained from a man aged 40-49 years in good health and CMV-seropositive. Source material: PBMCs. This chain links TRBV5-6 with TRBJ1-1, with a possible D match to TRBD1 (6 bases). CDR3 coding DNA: TGTGCCAGCAGCTTGGATGGTTCAGGGGCCTCAGCTTTCTTT. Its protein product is CASSLDGSGASAFF.